This T cell receptor beta chain originates from a study of shared clonotypes between healthy human individuals. Findings and caveats of the study: Genetic and exposure-history diversity was limited by the small donor number.

Every donor, a Caucasian adult, lived in Nashville, Tennessee. As processed by the authors: Without quality scores, immunoSEQ junctional reads could not be filtered like full-length reads. Data came from immunoSEQ multiplex PCR; TCRdb stores just in-frame clones and leaves some out. V, J and clone size reflect that table, while D and trimming were determined from the DNA. This table has about 480,000 clones, 79% appearing once. Details on this clone: The antigen is undetermined.

CDR1 SGHTA and CDR2 FQGTGA come from the germline V gene. This CDR3 has 14 residues. V shed 0 bases and J shed 5 bases, with 11 bases lying between them. Sequenced sample: PBMCs. The chain has TRBV7-3 and TRBJ2-7; TRBD2 might be the D (5 bases). This TCR derives from a woman aged 40 to 55 in good health. Some clones in this sample may be carry-over from other donors' samples. For the CDR3, the DNA is TGTGCCAGCAGCTTAACCGGGAACCCTCACGAGCAGTACTTC. Its protein product is CASSLTGNPHEQYF.